Presented here are 4 T cell receptor beta chains from one specimen sequenced in a study of OX40 agonist ivuxolimab in advanced cancers. TCRdb's table, derived via immunoSEQ multiplex PCR, lists solely in-frame clones and lacks some. The sample includes about 36,000 clones, 80% to 85% of them seen just once. Specimen: CD4+ or CD8+ T cells sorted from blood, collected in a trial of the OX40 agonist ivuxolimab. The receptors were sampled from an adult with an advanced solid tumor such as melanoma, head and neck, liver or kidney cancer.

In DNA, the CDR3 is TGTGCCAGCAAACGGACTAGCGGGAGGGCCAATGAGCAGTTCTTC. It is translated as CASKRTSGRANEQFF. This chain connects TRBV6-1 to TRBJ2-1; 15 bases are shared with TRBD2. Looked up from germline, CDR1 is MNHNS and CDR2 is SASEGT. The ends lost 7 bases at V and 6 bases at J; junction bases unmatched: 4. This CDR3 spans 15 amino acids.

In regard to this clone: The sample has other DNA sequences that encode this CDR3 too. V and J are TRBV5-4 and TRBJ2-5; D is undetermined. Trimming removed 0 bases at V and 1 base at J, with 7 bases between. Germline V gene lookup returns CDR1 SGHNT and CDR2 YYREEE (reference sequence). The CDR3 sequence is 14 residues long. Here the CDR3 DNA reads TGTGCCAGCAGCTTGGGGCAGTTCCAAGAGACCCAGTACTTC. Translated, it gives CASSLGQFQETQYF.

As DNA, the CDR3 is TGTGCCAGCTCACCACAAAGGGGGCGCGGCGACACTGAAGCTTTCTTT. It encodes CASSPQRGRGDTEAFF. The chain links TRBV18 to TRBJ1-1; TRBD1 aligns across 7 bases. Germline V CDR1 and CDR2: KGHSH, LQKENI. Trimming took 1 base from V and 3 from J; bases not matched to a gene: 8. This CDR3 contains 16 residues.

The gene calls are TRBV5-1 and TRBJ2-5, with D perhaps matching TRBD2 (5 bases). The V end lost 0 bases, the J end lost 8 bases, and 14 bases lay between the germline ends. This CDR3 has 14 amino acids. From germline, CDR1 is SGHRS and CDR2 YFSETQ. CDR3 sequence (DNA): TGCGCCAGCAGCTTGGCTGAACTAGAAAATACCCAGTACTTC. This gives the protein CASSLAELENTQYF.